Following are 24 T cell receptor beta chains from one sample sequenced in a study of regulatory T cells in long-lasting Graves disease. To make TCR beta libraries, researchers used iRepertoire HTBI primers and Arm-PCR of CDR3 regions. TCRdb ran MiXCR on the multiplex PCR reads and lists one entry per CDR3 protein. Here the sample spans 500,000 or so distinct CDR3 sequences, 15% to 20% being singletons. Described time point: newly diagnosed GD, antithyroid drugs for less than 3 months. RNA from PBMCs was the source of the TCR library. The sample also formed part of further work on T cells in Graves' hyperthyroidism and ophthalmopathy.

Material: peripheral blood mononuclear cells (PBMCs), obtained at new diagnosis, from a patient treated with antithyroid drugs. The receptor set was obtained from a man in his forties with Graves disease.

This clonotype has ten or more counts. DNA for the CDR3: TGTGCCAGCAGTTTAAAAACCGGACAGGGGATGAGGGAGCAGTACTTC. This encodes CASSLKTGQGMREQYF. V and J are TRBV28 and TRBJ2-7; 9 bases line up with TRBD1. The J segment lost 7 bases and the V segment lost 2 bases, leaving 12 bases of the junction unmatched. CDR3 length: 16 residues. Germline CDR1 reads MDHEN; CDR2 reads SYDVKM. Combining the CDR3 with reference TRBV28 and TRBJ2-7 gives the whole variable domain DVKVTQSSRYLVKRTGEKVFLECVQDMDHENMFWYRQDPGLGLRLIYFSYDVKMKEKGDIPEGYSVSREKKERFSLILESASTNQTSMYLCASSLKTGQGMREQYFGPGTRLTVT.

This clonotype was detected many times. The J gene is TRBJ2-3, the V gene TRBV11-3, with TRBD2 matching over 11 bases. V lost 5 bases and J lost 2; bases outside the gene matches: 6. CDR1 is SGHNT and CDR2 is YENEEA in the germline V gene. The CDR3 length is 16 residues. CDR3 in amino acids: CASSLRLAGSTDTQYF. The CDR3 DNA reads as TGTGCCAGCAGCCTGCGACTAGCGGGATCCACAGATACGCAGTATTTT.

This clonotype was detected many times. The rearrangement uses TRBV30 and TRBJ1-1; TRBD1 matches at 7 bases. This CDR3 comprises 13 residues. CDR1 and CDR2 (germline): GTSNPN, SVGIG (reference sequence). V trimming: 4 bases; J trimming: 1 base; junction bases outside the gene matches: 3. This CDR3 is CAWTDRANTEAFF. In nucleotides, the CDR3 is TGTGCCTGGACTGACAGGGCGAACACTGAAGCTTTCTTT. Full variable domain (rest looked up from reference TRBV30 and TRBJ1-1): SQTIHQWPATLVQPVGSPLSLECTVEGTSNPNLYWYRQAAGRGLQLLFYSVGIGQISSEVPQNLSASRPQDRQFILSSKKLLLSDSGFYLCAWTDRANTEAFFGQGTRLTVV.

The rearrangement joins TRBV3-1 to TRBJ2-7; D ambiguous. Per the germline V gene, CDR1 is LGHDT and CDR2 is YNNKEL (reference sequence). Trimming removed 0 bases at V and 2 bases at J, with 23 bases between. This CDR3 spans 19 amino acids. This CDR3 is CASSQDLTASKKNTYEQYF. The CDR3 bases are TGTGCCAGCAGCCAAGATTTGACGGCTAGTAAAAAAAACACCTACGAGCAGTACTTC.

The chain recombines TRBV20-1 with TRBJ2-3; a weak D match, TRBD2 (5 bases). Germline V CDR1 and CDR2: DFQATT, SNEGSKA (reference sequence). With 0 bases removed from V and 5 bases from J, the gap between germline ends came to 15 bases. The CDR3 spans 15 residues. CDR3 coding DNA: TGCAGTGCTAGAGATCTGGATCGAGGAGGAGATACGCAGTATTTT. Protein product: CSARDLDRGGDTQYF.

This clonotype has ten or more counts. The V gene is TRBV5-1, the J gene TRBJ2-3; no reliable D call. The germline V gene has CDR1 SGHRS and CDR2 YFSETQ. V lost 1 base, J lost 0 bases, and 9 bases lay in between. The CDR3 covers 15 residues. The CDR3 sequence is CASSLNWASTDTQYF. The CDR3 DNA reads as TGCGCCAGCAGCTTGAACTGGGCTAGCACAGATACGCAGTATTTT.

This clonotype has more than one count but fewer than ten. The J gene is TRBJ1-2, the V gene TRBV7-2, with D possibly being TRBD1 (5 bases). V was cut by 5 bases and J by 4 bases, with 17 bases left in between. The CDR3 extends over 15 amino acids. Germline CDR1 and CDR2: SGHTA and FQGNSA. In nucleotides, the CDR3 is TGTGCCAGCAGCGGCGGGGCGGCAGCCAGCTATGGCTACACCTTC. It is translated as CASSGGAAASYGYTF.

The chain couples TRBV12-3 or TRBV12-4 to TRBJ2-7, with 7 positions matching TRBD2. The CDR3 runs to 13 residues. After removal of 3 bases from V and 9 bases from J, the junction contained 8 bases not matched to a gene. CDR3: CASSLREGRGQYF. The CDR3 DNA reads as TGTGCCAGCAGTTTGAGGGAAGGGAGGGGGCAGTACTTC.

V and J are TRBV4-1 and TRBJ2-7, with D possibly being TRBD1 (8 bases). V was trimmed by 4 bases and J by 2 bases, leaving 15 bases between them. This CDR3 is 15 amino acids long. The germline V gene has CDR1 MGHRA and CDR2 YSYEKL. CDR3 nucleotides: TGCGCCAGCAGCCGACAGGGGAGGGGGACCTACGAGCAGTACTTC. This sequence encodes CASSRQGRGTYEQYF.

This chain joins TRBV20-1 and TRBJ2-1; D unresolved. The germline V gene encodes CDR1 DFQATT and CDR2 SNEGSKA (reference sequence). CDR3 length equals 14 residues. V lost 1 base to trimming and J lost 0 bases, with 7 bases between them. Here the CDR3 reads CSARVRSSYNEQFF. The DNA of the CDR3 is TGCAGTGCTAGAGTGAGGAGCTCCTACAATGAGCAGTTCTTC.

The chain recombines TRBV4-1 with TRBJ2-7; TRBD1 might be the D (6 bases). The CDR3 extends over 16 amino acids. V lost 1 base and J 0 bases, leaving 13 bases between the germline ends. Germline CDR1 reads MGHRA; CDR2 reads YSYEKL. CDR3 DNA: TGCGCCAGCAGCCAAGTTCACGACAGGCCCTCCTACGAGCAGTACTTC. Translation: CASSQVHDRPSYEQYF.

The rearrangement links TRBV24-1 to TRBJ2-7; TRBD1 might be the D (5 bases). The CDR3 sequence is 13 residues long. Per the germline V gene, CDR1 is KGHDR and CDR2 is SFDVKD. The germline V and J ends were trimmed by 1 base and 6 bases, with 9 bases remaining between them. CDR3 amino acids: CATSDFGRAEQYF. The DNA for the CDR3 is TGTGCCACCAGTGATTTCGGCAGGGCCGAGCAGTACTTC.

This clonotype showed up just a few times. The chain employs TRBV3-1 and TRBJ2-5, with 8 positions matching TRBD2. The CDR3 is 17 residues long. The junction had 7 bases not matched to a gene; V was cut back by 1 base and J by 0 bases. In germline, CDR1 is LGHDT, CDR2 YNNKEL (reference sequence). The CDR3 loop reads CASSQVNSGTYQETQYF. Here the CDR3 DNA reads TGTGCCAGCAGCCAAGTTAATAGCGGGACGTACCAAGAGACCCAGTACTTC.

This clonotype is classed as medium-sized. The chain recombines TRBV11-3 with TRBJ2-1; possible D gene TRBD2, 5 bases. This CDR3 has 16 residues. Germline V gene lookup returns CDR1 SGHNT and CDR2 YENEEA. V shed 1 base and J shed 8 bases, with 18 bases lying between them. The CDR3 DNA sequence: TGTGCCAGCAGCTTAGGGGCGGCAGGAGGAATCGATGAGCAGTTCTTC. This encodes CASSLGAAGGIDEQFF.

This chain uses TRBV29-1 with TRBJ2-2; 14 nucleotides match TRBD2. The CDR3 spans 18 residues. In germline, CDR1 is SQVTM, CDR2 ANQGSEA. The ends lost 3 bases at V and 8 bases at J; junction bases unmatched: 14. As DNA, the CDR3 is TGCAGCGTTGATTCCGGGACTAGCGGGAGTGGTGTCGTAGGGGAGCTGTTTTTT. It is translated as CSVDSGTSGSGVVGELFF.

In its sample, this clonotype was seen many times. The chain uses TRBV11-3 and TRBJ2-1, with D perhaps TRBD1 (8 bases). Trimming shortened V by 3 bases and J by 6 bases, and 15 bases separated the two germline ends. Germline values: CDR1 SGHNT, CDR2 YENEEA. The CDR3 runs 15 residues. CDR3 in amino acids: CASSLRTGRVNEQFF. Written as DNA, the CDR3 is TGTGCCAGCAGCTTGAGGACAGGGAGGGTCAATGAGCAGTTCTTC.

In this sample, this clonotype turned up many times. The J gene is TRBJ2-3, the V gene TRBV12-3 or TRBV12-4, with D uncertain. The V end was cut by 6 bases, the J end by 2 bases, with 9 bases between. This CDR3 is 13 amino acids long. The CDR3 nucleotides are TGTGCCAGCAGCCCCGACACCACAGATACGCAGTATTTT. This translates into CASSPDTTDTQYF.

The V call is TRBV3-1, the J call TRBJ1-1; TRBD1 matches at 9 bases. The V gene's germline CDR1 is LGHDT and CDR2 YNNKEL (reference sequence). The CDR3 sequence is 15 residues long. After removal of 4 bases from V and 5 bases from J, the junction contained 8 bases not matched to a gene. CDR3 DNA sequence: TGTGCCAGCAGCCCTCGACAGGGGGGAGCGACTGAAGCTTTCTTT. Translated, it gives CASSPRQGGATEAFF.

This clonotype showed up many times. V gene TRBV20-1 combines with J gene TRBJ2-1, with 8 bases identical to TRBD1. V lost 5 bases and J lost 9; bases outside the gene matches: 12. CDR1 DFQATT and CDR2 SNEGSKA come from the germline V gene (reference sequence). The CDR3 has 14 residues. CDR3 loop: CSARDRLGMGEQFF. In nucleotides, the CDR3 is TGCAGTGCTCGGGACAGGCTGGGTATGGGTGAGCAGTTCTTC.

The chain links TRBV10-3 to TRBJ2-3; D might be TRBD2 (6 bases). The CDR3 is 16 amino acids. Germline V gene sequence: CDR1 ENHRY, CDR2 SYGVKD. With 3 bases removed from V and 1 base from J, the gap between germline ends came to 14 bases. CDR3 nucleotide sequence: TGTGCCATCAGTGACTCCGGGACTCGACGCACAGATACGCAGTATTTT. This encodes CAISDSGTRRTDTQYF.

This clonotype showed up just a few times. In DNA, the CDR3 is TGTGCCAGCAGCCAAGGCACCGGACTAGCGGCGTACAATGAGCAGTTCTTC. Encoded protein: CASSQGTGLAAYNEQFF. The V call is TRBV4-2, the J call TRBJ2-1; 10 nucleotides align to TRBD2. The V gene's germline CDR1 is LGHNA and CDR2 YNFKEQ. Trimming removed 1 base from V and 4 bases from J; junction bases left unmatched: 7. The CDR3 is made up of 17 amino acids.

This clonotype was counted at least ten times. This sequence joins TRBV30 and TRBJ2-1; the D gene could be TRBD1 or TRBD2 (5 bases each). The CDR3 runs 14 residues. V lost 6 bases and J lost 6, with 18 bases in between. Germline V gene sequence: CDR1 GTSNPN, CDR2 SVGIG (reference sequence). The DNA for the CDR3 is TGTGCCTGCACCCGGGACGTAAATTTCAATGAGCAGTTCTTC. Its protein is CACTRDVNFNEQFF.

This clonotype was observed a few times. The chain has TRBV19 and TRBJ1-5, with a possible D match to TRBD1 (5 bases). The CDR3 totals 15 residues. V was shortened by 7 bases and J by 0 bases, with 13 bases between the two germline ends. Germline assignment: CDR1 LNHDA and CDR2 SQIVND (reference sequence). CDR3 nucleotides: TGTGCCAGTATCGACAGATTTTATAGCAATCAGCCCCAGCATTTT. This gives the protein CASIDRFYSNQPQHF.

Many counts were recorded for this clonotype. The chain employs TRBV18 and TRBJ2-3; D is perhaps TRBD1 or TRBD2 (5 bases each). In germline, CDR1 is KGHSH, CDR2 LQKENI. CDR3 length equals 15 residues. The V end lost 2 bases, the J end lost 4 bases, and 13 bases lay between the germline ends. The CDR3 bases are TGTGCCAGCTCACCATTGGGGGTATCCCCAGATACGCAGTATTTT. Encoded protein: CASSPLGVSPDTQYF. Supplemented by reference TRBV18 and TRBJ2-3, the full variable domain reads NAGVMQNPRHLVRRRGQEARLRCSPMKGHSHVYWYRQLPEEGLKFMVYLQKENIIDESGMPKERFSAEFPKEGPSILRIQQVVRGDSAAYFCASSPLGVSPDTQYFGPGTRLTVL.